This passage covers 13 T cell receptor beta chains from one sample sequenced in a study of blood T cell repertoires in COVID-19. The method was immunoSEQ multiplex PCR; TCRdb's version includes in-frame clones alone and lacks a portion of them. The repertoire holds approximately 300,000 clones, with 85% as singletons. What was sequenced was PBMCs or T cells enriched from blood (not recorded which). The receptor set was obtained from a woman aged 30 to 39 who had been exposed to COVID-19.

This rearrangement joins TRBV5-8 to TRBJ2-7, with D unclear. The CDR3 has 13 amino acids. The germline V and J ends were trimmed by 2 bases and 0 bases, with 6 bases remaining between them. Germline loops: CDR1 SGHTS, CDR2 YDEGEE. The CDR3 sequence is CASSFRSSYEQYF. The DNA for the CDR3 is TGTGCCAGCAGCTTTAGGAGCTCCTACGAGCAGTACTTC. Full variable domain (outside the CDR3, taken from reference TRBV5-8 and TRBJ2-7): EAGVTQSPTHLIKTRGQQATLRCSPISGHTSVYWYQQALGLGLQFLLWYDEGEERNRGNFPPRFSGRQFPNYSSELNVNALELEDSALYLCASSFRSSYEQYFGPGTRLTVT.

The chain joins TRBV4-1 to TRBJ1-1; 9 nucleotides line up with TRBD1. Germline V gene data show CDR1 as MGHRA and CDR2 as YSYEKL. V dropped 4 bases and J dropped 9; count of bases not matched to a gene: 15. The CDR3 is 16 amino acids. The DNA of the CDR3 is TGCGCCAGCAGCCCGCCCCCGGGACAGGGTATAAGCAAAGCTTTCTTT. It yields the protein CASSPPPGQGISKAFF.

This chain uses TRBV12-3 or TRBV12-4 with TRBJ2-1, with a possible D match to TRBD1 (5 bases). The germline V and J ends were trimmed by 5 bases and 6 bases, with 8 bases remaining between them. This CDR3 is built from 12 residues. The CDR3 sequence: CASSPTVNEQFF. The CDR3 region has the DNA TGTGCCAGCAGTCCGACAGTCAATGAGCAGTTCTTC.

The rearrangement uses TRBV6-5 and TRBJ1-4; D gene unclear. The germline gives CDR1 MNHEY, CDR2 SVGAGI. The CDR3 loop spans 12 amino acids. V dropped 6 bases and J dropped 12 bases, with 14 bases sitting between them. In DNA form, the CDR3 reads TGTGCCAGCAGGCTCGTCGGTAGAGAACTGTTTTTT. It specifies CASRLVGRELFF.

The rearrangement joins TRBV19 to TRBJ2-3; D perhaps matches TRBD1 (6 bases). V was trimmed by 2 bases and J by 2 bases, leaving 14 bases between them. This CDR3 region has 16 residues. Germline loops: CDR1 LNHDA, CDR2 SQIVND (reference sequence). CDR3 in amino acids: CASSISETGFTDTQYF. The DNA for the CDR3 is TGTGCCAGTAGTATATCGGAAACAGGGTTCACAGATACGCAGTATTTT.

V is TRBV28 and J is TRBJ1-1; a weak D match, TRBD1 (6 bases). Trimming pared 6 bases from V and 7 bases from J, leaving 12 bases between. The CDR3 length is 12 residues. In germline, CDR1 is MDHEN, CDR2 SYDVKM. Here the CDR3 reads CASRAGDIEAFF. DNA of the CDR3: TGTGCCAGCAGGGCAGGGGATATTGAAGCTTTCTTT.

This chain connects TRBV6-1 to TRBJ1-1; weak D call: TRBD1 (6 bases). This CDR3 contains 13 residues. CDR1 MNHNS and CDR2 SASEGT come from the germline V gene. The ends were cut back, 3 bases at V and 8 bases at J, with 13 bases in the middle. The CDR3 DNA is TGTGCCAGCAGTGATACAGGGTTGTTGGAAGCTTTCTTT. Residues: CASSDTGLLEAFF.

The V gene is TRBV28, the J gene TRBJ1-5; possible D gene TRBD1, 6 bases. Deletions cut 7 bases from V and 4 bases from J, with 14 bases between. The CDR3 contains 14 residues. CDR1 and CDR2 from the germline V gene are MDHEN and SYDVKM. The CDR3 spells CASKQGTLNQPQHF. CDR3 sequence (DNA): TGTGCCAGCAAGCAGGGGACCCTTAATCAGCCCCAGCATTTT. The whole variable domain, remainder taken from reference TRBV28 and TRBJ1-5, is DVKVTQSSRYLVKRTGEKVFLECVQDMDHENMFWYRQDPGLGLRLIYFSYDVKMKEKGDIPEGYSVSREKKERFSLILESASTNQTSMYLCASKQGTLNQPQHFGDGTRLSIL.

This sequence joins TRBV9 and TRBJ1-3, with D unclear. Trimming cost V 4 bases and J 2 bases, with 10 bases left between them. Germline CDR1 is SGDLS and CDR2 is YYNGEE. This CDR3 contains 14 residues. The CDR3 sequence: CASSPAGAGNTIYF. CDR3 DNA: TGTGCCAGCAGCCCGGCCGGGGCTGGAAACACCATATATTTT.

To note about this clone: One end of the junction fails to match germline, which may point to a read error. The CDR3 DNA reads TGCGCCAGCAGCCAACCATCCACAGGGGGAAGCGCCAACTTC. Translated: CASSQPSTGGSANF. The gene calls are TRBV4-3 and TRBJ2-7; 8 positions agree with TRBD1. Per germline, CDR1 LGHNA and CDR2 YSLEER. The CDR3 covers 14 residues.

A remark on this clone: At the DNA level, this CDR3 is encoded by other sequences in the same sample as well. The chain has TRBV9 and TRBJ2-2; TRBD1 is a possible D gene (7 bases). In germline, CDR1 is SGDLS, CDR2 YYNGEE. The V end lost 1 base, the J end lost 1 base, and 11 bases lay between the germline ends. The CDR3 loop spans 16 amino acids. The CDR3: CASSVQGGGNTGELFF. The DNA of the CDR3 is TGTGCCAGCAGCGTACAGGGGGGAGGGAACACCGGGGAGCTGTTTTTT.

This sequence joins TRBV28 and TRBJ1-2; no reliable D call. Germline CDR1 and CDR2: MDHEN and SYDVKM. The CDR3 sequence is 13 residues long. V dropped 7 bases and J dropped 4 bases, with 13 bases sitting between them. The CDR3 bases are TGTGCCAGCAATCAAGACACAGCCTATGGCTACACCTTC. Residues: CASNQDTAYGYTF.

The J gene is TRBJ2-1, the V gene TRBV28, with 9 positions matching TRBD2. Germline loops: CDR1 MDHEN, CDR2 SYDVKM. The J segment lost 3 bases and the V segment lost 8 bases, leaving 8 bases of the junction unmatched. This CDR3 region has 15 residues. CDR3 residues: CASSRAGGNYNEQFF. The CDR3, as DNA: TGTGCCAGCTCACGGGCGGGAGGGAACTACAATGAGCAGTTCTTC.